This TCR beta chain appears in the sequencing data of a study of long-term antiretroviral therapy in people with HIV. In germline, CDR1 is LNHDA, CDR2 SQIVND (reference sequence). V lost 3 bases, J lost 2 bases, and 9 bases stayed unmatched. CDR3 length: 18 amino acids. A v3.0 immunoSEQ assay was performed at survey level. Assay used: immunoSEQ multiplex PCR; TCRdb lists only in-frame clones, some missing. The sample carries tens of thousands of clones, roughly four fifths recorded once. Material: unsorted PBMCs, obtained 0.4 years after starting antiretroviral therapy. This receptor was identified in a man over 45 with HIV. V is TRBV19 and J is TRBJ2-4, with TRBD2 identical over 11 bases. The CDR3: CASSIRASGGTPKNIQYF. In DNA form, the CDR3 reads TGTGCCAGTAGTATCAGGGCTAGCGGGGGGACCCCCAAAAACATTCAGTACTTC.